These 31 T cell receptor beta chains were sequenced from one sample in a study of neoadjuvant anti-PD-1 for oral cavity cancer. Produced via immunoSEQ multiplex PCR; TCRdb's table is partial and in-frame only. The sample includes 40,000 or so clones, more than 35% seen only once; the top ten take about 16%. Time point described: after neoadjuvant nivolumab, at surgical resection. The specimen was tumor tissue, collected after nivolumab (anti-PD-1) treatment. These receptors came from a person aged 40-85 years with oral cavity squamous cell carcinoma.

This chain uses TRBV2 with TRBJ1-6, with D hard to call. Germline assignment: CDR1 SNHLY and CDR2 FYNNEI. V gave up 7 bases and J gave up 0 bases, with 4 bases separating them. This CDR3 contains 13 residues. CDR3 residues: CASTSSYNSPLHF. CDR3 sequence (DNA): TGTGCCAGCACCAGCTCCTATAATTCACCCCTCCACTTT. The whole variable domain, remainder taken from reference TRBV2 and TRBJ1-6, is EPEVTQTPSHQVTQMGQEVILRCVPISNHLYFYWYRQILGQKVEFLVSFYNNEISEKSEIFDDQFSVERPDGSNFTLKIRSTKLEDSAMYFCASTSSYNSPLHFGNGTRLTVT.

This clone has a handful of counts. This chain connects TRBV7-2 to TRBJ2-3; TRBD1 matches at 11 bases. V lost 10 bases to trimming and J lost 0 bases; unmatched junction nucleotides: 15. Germline assignment: CDR1 SGHTA and CDR2 FQGNSA. This CDR3 contains 18 residues. The DNA for the CDR3 is TGTGCCACCGCCCGTGGAGCGGGACAGGGGGGCAGCACAGATACGCAGTATTTT. It encodes CATARGAGQGGSTDTQYF.

This clone was seen repeatedly, ten times or more. V is TRBV5-6 and J is TRBJ2-7; D unresolved. Trimming removed 1 base at V and 0 bases at J, with 8 bases between. The CDR3 contains 14 residues. CDR1 is SGHDT, CDR2 YYEEEE, per germline. CDR3 sequence reads: CASSLRVSSYEQYF. The CDR3 coding sequence is TGTGCCAGCAGCTTGAGAGTCAGCTCCTACGAGCAGTACTTC.

This clone appeared many times. The chain joins TRBV4-1 to TRBJ2-4; D is ambiguous. The V gene's germline CDR1 is MGHRA and CDR2 YSYEKL. Trimming pared 0 bases from V and 7 bases from J, leaving 7 bases between. CDR3 length: 13 amino acids. The CDR3 sequence: CASSQDYSNIQYF. The CDR3, as DNA: TGCGCCAGCAGCCAAGATTACAGTAACATTCAGTACTTC.

This clone was detected only once. The rearrangement uses TRBV30 and TRBJ2-1; no firm D call. The CDR3 length is 14 residues. V gave up 4 bases and J gave up 4 bases, with 14 bases separating them. Germline V gene lookup returns CDR1 GTSNPN and CDR2 SVGIG (reference sequence). The CDR3 nucleotides read TGTGCCTGGACGTTTGTGGACCGATACAATGAGCAGTTCTTC. Translation: CAWTFVDRYNEQFF.

This chain uses TRBV4-2 with TRBJ1-3, with no clear D. Germline lookup yields CDR1 LGHNA and CDR2 YNFKEQ. The CDR3 extends over 16 amino acids. The V end was cut by 0 bases, the J end by 0 bases, with 9 bases between. CDR3 nucleotides: TGTGCCAGCAGCCAAGATCCAGGACTCTCTGGAAACACCATATATTTT. Translated: CASSQDPGLSGNTIYF.

The chain links TRBV18 to TRBJ2-7, with a tentative D call TRBD2 (7 bases). The germline V gene encodes CDR1 KGHSH and CDR2 LQKENI. The CDR3 runs 15 residues. Trimming removed 0 bases from V and 2 bases from J, with 11 bases in between. The CDR3 region is CASSPPWGGAYEQYF. In DNA form, the CDR3 reads TGTGCCAGCTCACCACCTTGGGGGGGCGCCTACGAGCAGTACTTC.

This rearrangement joins TRBV5-4 to TRBJ1-4, with D hard to call. V was cut by 0 bases and J by 0 bases, with 6 bases left in between. The CDR3 consists of 15 residues. Germline loops: CDR1 SGHNT, CDR2 YYREEE (reference sequence). For the CDR3, the DNA is TGTGCCAGCAGCTTGGGGGCATCAACTAATGAAAAACTGTTTTTT. It codes for CASSLGASTNEKLFF.

This clone was seen at least ten times. The chain joins TRBV5-1 to TRBJ1-2; no clear D gene. CDR1 and CDR2 (germline): SGHRS, YFSETQ. With 6 bases removed from V and 1 base from J, the gap between germline ends came to 10 bases. The CDR3 covers 13 residues. The CDR3: CASTPGRNYGYTF. In DNA, the CDR3 is TGCGCCAGCACCCCCGGACGTAACTATGGCTACACCTTC.

The rearrangement uses TRBV27 and TRBJ1-3, with D possibly matching TRBD1 (6 bases). The CDR3 loop spans 15 amino acids. Trimming shortened V by 2 bases and J by 4 bases, and 12 bases separated the two germline ends. Germline CDR1 and CDR2: MNHEY and SMNVEV (reference sequence). CDR3 sequence reads: CASSLHGGKGNTIYF. Here the CDR3 DNA reads TGTGCCAGCAGTTTACATGGGGGCAAAGGAAACACCATATATTTT.

J is TRBJ1-1 and V is TRBV19; tentative D call: TRBD1 (5 bases). CDR1 and CDR2 (germline): LNHDA, SQIVND (reference sequence). The CDR3 runs to 14 residues. V lost 5 bases, J lost 0 bases, and 10 bases lay in between. The CDR3 protein is CASSLRGMNTEAFF. For the CDR3, the DNA is TGTGCCAGTAGTCTGCGGGGGATGAACACTGAAGCTTTCTTT.

The CDR3 reads CASSQGTGDRETQYF. CDR3 in DNA: TGTGCCAGCAGCCAAGGGACAGGGGATCGAGAGACCCAGTACTTC. The chain is built from TRBV11-2 and TRBJ2-5, with 10 positions matching TRBD1. Germline lookup yields CDR1 SGHAT and CDR2 FQNNGV. The CDR3 contains 15 residues. Germline trimming cut 5 bases from V and 4 bases from J; bases unmatched to any gene: 7.

J is TRBJ1-2 and V is TRBV6-6; TRBD1 matches at 8 bases. The CDR3 contains 14 residues. From germline, CDR1 is MNHNY and CDR2 SVGAGI (reference sequence). Trimming cost V 5 bases and J 4 bases; bases outside gene matches: 6. In DNA form, the CDR3 reads TGTGCCAGCAGTCCTCCCACAGGGGGCTATGGCTACACCTTC. It is translated as CASSPPTGGYGYTF.

This clone ranks as medium-sized. The genes are TRBV9 and TRBJ2-1; D might be TRBD2 (6 bases). CDR1 and CDR2 (germline): SGDLS, YYNGEE. CDR3 length equals 16 residues. Deletions cut 5 bases from V and 0 bases from J, with 15 bases between. CDR3 protein: CASSRDFQSSYNEQFF. In DNA, the CDR3 is TGTGCCAGCAGTAGGGACTTCCAGAGCTCCTACAATGAGCAGTTCTTC. The full variable domain, with the rest looked up from reference TRBV9 and TRBJ2-1, is DSGVTQTPKHLITATGQRVTLRCSPRSGDLSVYWYQQSLDQGLQFLIQYYNGEERAKGNILERFSAQQFPDLHSELNLSSLELGDSALYFCASSRDFQSSYNEQFFGPGTRLTVL.

The chain is built from TRBV18 and TRBJ2-2, with D tentatively TRBD2 (5 bases). The CDR3 sequence is 16 residues long. The ends were cut back, 1 base at V and 3 bases at J, with 12 bases in the middle. The germline V gene encodes CDR1 KGHSH and CDR2 LQKENI. The CDR3 region has the DNA TGTGCCAGCTCACCACGGCTAGCAGTCGACACCGGGGAGCTGTTTTTT. Translating it yields CASSPRLAVDTGELFF.

The chain combines TRBV7-8 with TRBJ1-1, with D unclear. The CDR3 consists of 13 residues. CDR1 and CDR2 from the germline V gene are SGHVS and FQNEAQ. Trimming cost V 1 base and J 2 bases, with 5 bases left between them. CDR3 protein: CASSLDHNTEAFF. The DNA of the CDR3 is TGTGCCAGCAGCTTAGATCATAACACTGAAGCTTTCTTT.

The chain links TRBV7-2 to TRBJ2-7; D remains unclear. V was trimmed by 2 bases and J by 6 bases, leaving 11 bases between them. CDR3 size: 13 residues. Germline-derived CDR1 and CDR2 are SGHTA and FQGNSA. This CDR3 reads CASSLRYSIEQYF. The DNA for the CDR3 is TGTGCCAGCAGCTTACGGTATTCGATCGAGCAGTACTTC.

The chain is built from TRBV13 and TRBJ2-6, with TRBD1 matching over 9 bases. CDR1 is PRHDT, CDR2 FYEKMQ, per germline (reference sequence). The CDR3 is made up of 18 amino acids. Losses at the gene ends were 3 bases for V and 0 bases for J; bases not matched to a gene: 6. CDR3 in DNA: TGTGCCAGCAGCTTTAGGACAGGGGCGATCTCTGGGGCCAACGTCCTGACTTTC. Amino acids: CASSFRTGAISGANVLTF.

V gene TRBV28 combines with J gene TRBJ1-5, with 9 positions matching TRBD1. The CDR3 is 12 residues long. V lost 8 bases to trimming and J lost 4 bases; unmatched junction nucleotides: 0. Germline CDR1 MDHEN, CDR2 SYDVKM. The CDR3 spells CASDRGNQPQHF. The DNA for the CDR3 is TGTGCCAGCGACAGGGGGAATCAGCCCCAGCATTTT.

This clone was recorded a few times. J is TRBJ1-3 and V is TRBV2; 8 nucleotides line up with TRBD1. There are 14 residues in the CDR3. Trimming took 10 bases from V and 2 from J; bases not matched to a gene: 7. Germline lookup yields CDR1 SNHLY and CDR2 FYNNEI. CDR3 sequence reads: CATKTGVTGNTIYF. In DNA form, the CDR3 reads TGTGCCACCAAGACAGGGGTCACTGGAAACACCATATATTTT.

The CDR3 loop is CASSPGLIGNQPQHF. CDR3 coding DNA: TGTGCCAGCAGCCCGGGACTTATCGGCAATCAGCCCCAGCATTTT. V gene TRBV7-8 combines with J gene TRBJ1-5, with D perhaps TRBD1 (5 bases). CDR1 SGHVS and CDR2 FQNEAQ come from the germline V gene. The length of the CDR3 is 15 residues. Trimming stripped 5 bases from V and 2 bases from J, with 13 bases between.

The sample holds a few counts of this clone. The chain links TRBV11-2 to TRBJ1-3, with unresolved D. Germline-derived CDR1 and CDR2 are SGHAT and FQNNGV. CDR3 length: 11 residues. V was shortened by 5 bases and J by 7 bases, with 6 bases between the two germline ends. The CDR3 loop is CASSLRNTIYF. CDR3 bases: TGTGCCAGCAGCCTGCGTAACACCATATATTTT.

This chain connects TRBV13 to TRBJ2-7; D not certain. In germline, CDR1 is PRHDT, CDR2 FYEKMQ (reference sequence). Trimming stripped 8 bases from V and 0 bases from J, with 11 bases between. This CDR3 is built from 13 residues. CDR3 coding DNA: TGTGCCAGCCACCATCGAGGCTCCTACGAGCAGTACTTC. It encodes CASHHRGSYEQYF.

This clone was detected once. This chain connects TRBV5-4 to TRBJ2-3; 7 bases agree with TRBD1. Trimming took 4 bases from V and 2 from J; bases not matched to a gene: 7. Germline V gene data show CDR1 as SGHNT and CDR2 as YYREEE (reference sequence). This CDR3 is 15 amino acids long. This chain's CDR3 is CASSPPTGNTDTQYF. CDR3 sequence (DNA): TGTGCCAGCAGCCCCCCGACAGGGAACACAGATACGCAGTATTTT.

V gene TRBV6-6 combines with J gene TRBJ1-1; D not certain. Germline CDR1 is MNHNY and CDR2 is SVGAGI (reference sequence). CDR3 length: 13 amino acids. Trimming pared 7 bases from V and 0 bases from J, leaving 9 bases between. CDR3 coding DNA: TGTGCCAGCACCCACACCATGAACACTGAAGCTTTCTTT. Its protein is CASTHTMNTEAFF.

This clone was counted at least ten times. The chain couples TRBV10-2 to TRBJ2-7; the match to TRBD1 covers 7 bases. Germline assignment: CDR1 WSHSY and CDR2 SAAADI. The ends lost 3 bases at V and 5 bases at J; junction bases unmatched: 4. CDR3 size: 13 residues. The CDR3 coding sequence is TGCGCCAGCAGTGATGGGACAGTTCACGAGCAGTACTTC. This gives the protein CASSDGTVHEQYF.

This clone was recorded a few times. The chain employs TRBV30 and TRBJ1-1; TRBD1 matches at 8 bases. The CDR3 covers 13 residues. Germline trimming cut 4 bases from V and 5 bases from J; bases unmatched to any gene: 6. Per the germline V gene, CDR1 is GTSNPN and CDR2 is SVGIG (reference sequence). This chain's CDR3 is CAWTQGAGTEAFF. DNA of the CDR3: TGTGCCTGGACTCAGGGGGCAGGGACTGAAGCTTTCTTT.

Only one count was recorded for this clone. The chain joins TRBV9 to TRBJ2-3; 8 positions match TRBD1. V was clipped by 3 bases and J by 5 bases; unmatched bases: 17. This CDR3 comprises 18 residues. CDR1 is SGDLS and CDR2 is YYNGEE in the germline V gene. The CDR3 DNA sequence: TGTGCCAGCAGCGCCGGACAGGGCTTCGGCTCAAGGCTAGATACGCAGTATTTT. Encoded protein: CASSAGQGFGSRLDTQYF.

This clone has ten or more counts. This chain joins TRBV7-9 and TRBJ1-1; a weak D match, TRBD1 (5 bases). The germline gives CDR1 SEHNR, CDR2 FQNEAQ (reference sequence). CDR3 length equals 17 residues. V dropped 5 bases and J dropped 0 bases, with 19 bases sitting between them. The CDR3 DNA reads as TGTGCCAGCAGCCCTACCGGTCTACGGGGGATGAACACTGAAGCTTTCTTT. This gives the protein CASSPTGLRGMNTEAFF.

This clone has at least ten counts. The chain combines TRBV11-2 with TRBJ1-6; TRBD1 agrees at 7 bases. V shed 3 bases, J shed 5 bases, and the junction held 4 bases outside the gene matches. The CDR3 covers 15 residues. The germline gives CDR1 SGHAT, CDR2 FQNNGV. The CDR3 is CASSFMGQNNSPLHF. CDR3 nucleotide sequence: TGTGCCAGCAGCTTCATGGGACAGAATAATTCACCCCTCCACTTT.

This clone appeared once. The J gene is TRBJ1-2, the V gene TRBV9; D is unresolved. V lost 0 bases and J 3 bases, leaving 6 bases between the germline ends. Germline V lookup: CDR1 SGDLS, CDR2 YYNGEE. This CDR3 comprises 13 residues. The CDR3 DNA sequence: TGTGCCAGCAGCGTAGACGGCGACTATGGCTACACCTTC. It is translated as CASSVDGDYGYTF.